Described below is a single T cell receptor beta chain sequence and its context. In the original processing: The assay estimated nucleated cells by amplifying reference gene primers. Data came from immunoSEQ multiplex PCR; TCRdb stores just in-frame clones and leaves some out. Clonal size and the V and J genes are those of that table, whereas D and trimming came from the DNA. This sample carries about 150,000 clones, nearly 80% of them seen once, and the ten largest clones take roughly 1.5%. The data are from a study of blood T cell repertoires in COVID-19. Study as a whole: There were acute and convalescent COVID-19 samples, and they came from the United States, Italy and Spain. In each case, the material was cDNA or gDNA derived from T cells, B-cell-depleted T cells, or PBMCs.

Germline V lookup: CDR1 SGHNT, CDR2 YYREEE (reference sequence). This CDR3 is 14 amino acids long. J lost 8 bases, V lost 9 bases, and 10 bases had no gene match. The chain links TRBV5-4 to TRBJ1-4; 10 bases agree with TRBD1. This TCR derives from an elderly man with acute or convalescent COVID-19. Material for sequencing was peripheral blood. The CDR3 DNA reads as TGTGCCACAAAGACCGGGACAGGGGACGAAAAACTGTTTTTT. Its translation is CATKTGTGDEKLFF.